These T cell receptor beta chains were read from a single sample in a study of OX40 agonist ivuxolimab in advanced cancers. Here immunoSEQ multiplex PCR was the method, and the copy in TCRdb shows in-frame clones only, minus some. Of about 59,000 clones listed, 80% to 90% are singletons. This sample comprised CD4+ or CD8+ T cells sorted from blood, obtained in a trial of the OX40 agonist ivuxolimab. These receptors originate from an adult with an advanced solid tumor such as melanoma, head and neck, liver or kidney cancer. CDR3s include the opening cysteine and the closing phenylalanine or tryptophan. The D gene is left open where the match is weak. Size is stated for part of the rows, as once, few or many counts, or as a class when the clone is expanded.

clone_size d_call j_call v_call cdr3_nt cdr3_aa
. TRBD1 TRBJ2-3 TRBV19 TGTGCCAGTAGTATCATTTTCGGGACAGGGGCACGGAGCACAGATACGCAGTATTTT CASSIIFGTGARSTDTQYF
. . TRBJ1-4 TRBV6-1 TGTGCCAGCAGTGAAGCAAATGAAAAACTGTTTTTT CASSEANEKLFF
. . TRBJ2-4 TRBV4-3 TGCGCCAGCAGCCAAGGCCTGACCCCAGACAAAAACATTCAGTACTTC CASSQGLTPDKNIQYF
. TRBD2 TRBJ2-3 TRBV14 TGTGCCAGCAGCTGGATTACTAGCGAGCCGCAGTATTTT CASSWITSEPQYF
. . TRBJ2-2 TRBV7-2 TGTGCCAGCAGCCCACAGGGTCCCGGGGAGCTGTTTTTT CASSPQGPGELFF
. TRBD1 TRBJ1-1 TRBV4-1 TGCGCCAGCAGCCAGAGATTCAGGGACAGGGAAGAGGCTTTCTTT CASSQRFRDREEAFF
. . TRBJ2-1 TRBV9 TGTGCCAGCAGCGTAGGGGGCGGTAACAATGAGCAGTTCTTC CASSVGGGNNEQFF
once . TRBJ1-1 TRBV6-1 TGTGCCAGCATCAACCCTGAGGGGACTGAAGCTTTCTTT CASINPEGTEAFF
. . TRBJ2-1 TRBV30 TGTGCCTGGAGTTTCCTTACCAGGGGTGAGCAGTTCTTC CAWSFLTRGEQFF
few . TRBJ1-1 TRBV30 TGTGCCTGGAGTGGGTGGCCGGCGAACACTGAAGCTTTCTTT CAWSGWPANTEAFF
. . TRBJ1-2 TRBV30 TGTGCCTGGAGTGTAGGTCATGGCTACACCTTC CAWSVGHGYTF
. TRBD1 TRBJ2-7 TRBV5-1 TGCGCCAGCAGCTTGACCGGGACAGGGGGCCCTCGTACCTACGAGCAGTACTTC CASSLTGTGGPRTYEQYF
. . TRBJ2-5 TRBV6-1 TGTGCCAGCAGTGAAGCAAGCCAGACCCAGTACTTC CASSEASQTQYF
. . TRBJ1-2 TRBV6-5 TGTGCCAGCAGTCTGAGCCCAGTGGGAGGCTACACCTTC CASSLSPVGGYTF
once . TRBJ2-2 TRBV2 TGTGCCAGCAGGAACGACTATTACACCGGGGAGCTGTTTTTT CASRNDYYTGELFF
. TRBD1 TRBJ2-2 TRBV19 TGTGCCAGTAGTCCCTCCGGGACAGCGAACACCGGGGAGCTGTTTTTT CASSPSGTANTGELFF
. . TRBJ2-5 TRBV6-6 TGTGCCAGCAGTTACGGGGGCCTCGCCCAAGAGACCCAGTACTTC CASSYGGLAQETQYF
. TRBD1 TRBJ2-7 TRBV5-1 TGCGCCAGCAGCCAGGGACAGGGGGCGGACGAGCAGTACTTC CASSQGQGADEQYF
. TRBD2 TRBJ2-7 TRBV6-7 TGTGCCAGCAGTTACCCGCTCGGCGTGATAGCGGGGGCCTCCGGGAGCTACGAGCAGTACTTC CASSYPLGVIAGASGSYEQYF
. TRBD2 TRBJ2-7 TRBV29-1 TGCAGCGTAATGGCCTCTAGCGGGGGTTACGAGCAGTACTTC CSVMASSGGYEQYF
. . TRBJ2-5 TRBV4-3 TGCGCCAGCAGCCAAGACGATGGAGGGGAAGAGACCCAGTACTTC CASSQDDGGEETQYF
. . TRBJ1-1 TRBV6-5 TGTGCCAGCAGTTTGTCACCGGGGGTTATGAACACTGAAGCTTTCTTT CASSLSPGVMNTEAFF
. . TRBJ2-7 TRBV6-1 TGTGCCAGCAGTGAAAGGACGGGTAGCTACGAGCAGTACTTC CASSERTGSYEQYF
. . TRBJ1-2 TRBV6-1 TGTGCCAGCAGTGAACTCAATACAGTCTATGGCTACACCTTC CASSELNTVYGYTF
. . TRBJ1-5 TRBV27 TGTGCCAGCAGTTCGGGCAATCAGCCCCAGCATTTT CASSSGNQPQHF
. . TRBJ2-1 TRBV5-1 TGCGCCAGCAGCTTGTTAGGTAGCTCGAGCTCCTACAATGAGCAGTTCTTC CASSLLGSSSSYNEQFF
few TRBD2 TRBJ2-5 TRBV10-1 TGCGCCAGCAGTGAAAAGCGGGGGACCGTGGAGACCCAGTACTTC CASSEKRGTVETQYF
once TRBD2 TRBJ2-1 TRBV5-1 TGCGCCAGCAGCTTACTAGCGGGGGGGAAGTCCTACAATGAGCAGTTCTTC CASSLLAGGKSYNEQFF
few TRBD2 TRBJ2-2 TRBV7-3 TGTGCCAGCAGCCCCAATCGCGGGGGGTACAACACCGGGGAGCTGTTTTTT CASSPNRGGYNTGELFF
. TRBD1 TRBJ2-7 TRBV11-2 TGTGCCAGCAGCAAGGACAGGGAGTATGACGAGCAGTACTTC CASSKDREYDEQYF
. . TRBJ2-5 TRBV6-1 TGTGCCAGCAGTTACAAGAAGACCCAGTACTTC CASSYKKTQYF
. . TRBJ1-2 TRBV14 TGTGCCAGCAGCCAGAACCCCGGGAGTGGCTATGGCTACACCTTC CASSQNPGSGYGYTF
once TRBD2 TRBJ2-5 TRBV2 TGTGCCAGCAGGGGACTAGCGGAGACCCAGTACTTC CASRGLAETQYF
. TRBD1 TRBJ2-7 TRBV7-2 TGTGCCAGCAGCCTTGGGACAGGGTACTACGAGCAGTACTTC CASSLGTGYYEQYF
. TRBD1 TRBJ1-2 TRBV29-1 TGCAGCGTTGTGACAGGGAACTATGGCTACACCTTC CSVVTGNYGYTF
. . TRBJ1-4 TRBV15 TGTGCCACCAGCAGAGCAAATTCTGCAACTAATGAAAAACTGTTTTTT CATSRANSATNEKLFF
. TRBD2 TRBJ2-1 TRBV7-2 TGTGCCAGCAGCTTCACTAGCGGGGGGTACAATGAGCAGTTCTTC CASSFTSGGYNEQFF
once . TRBJ2-5 TRBV30 TGTGCCTGGAGTGATAATCACAGGGTTTCCCAGTACTTC CAWSDNHRVSQYF
few TRBD1 TRBJ2-1 TRBV5-1 TGCGCCAGCAGCTTGGGCCAGACAGGGGGGCTAAACAATGAGCAGTTCTTC CASSLGQTGGLNNEQFF
. . TRBJ2-7 TRBV25-1 TGTGCCAGCAGTGGACAGCTCTCCTACGAGCAGTACTTC CASSGQLSYEQYF
. . TRBJ1-1 TRBV19 TGTGCCCGCGAGGGGAGGGGGGGAAGCACTGAAGCTTTCTTT CAREGRGGSTEAFF
few TRBD1 TRBJ2-7 TRBV18 TGTGCCAGCTCGCCGGACAGGACGGGGTGGGAGCAGTACTTC CASSPDRTGWEQYF
once TRBD1 TRBJ1-1 TRBV7-9 TGTGCCAGCAGCCCTGGACAGGGTGAAGACACTGAAGCTTTCTTT CASSPGQGEDTEAFF
. TRBD1 TRBJ2-1 TRBV5-4 TGTGCCAGCAGCTCCATGCACAGGGGGTCCTCCTACAATGAGCAGTTCTTC CASSSMHRGSSYNEQFF
. . TRBJ2-3 TRBV28 TGTGCCAGCAGTTTAAACCCGGCCAGCACAGATACGCAGTATTTT CASSLNPASTDTQYF
. TRBD2 TRBJ2-3 TRBV18 TGTGCCAGCTCACCCATGCGGGGGGGCACAGATACGCAGTATTTT CASSPMRGGTDTQYF
. TRBD1 TRBJ2-3 TRBV2 TGTGCCAGCAGAGACCTTGGACAGGGGAACACAGATACGCAGTATTTT CASRDLGQGNTDTQYF
. . TRBJ1-3 TRBV28 TGTGCCAGCAGAACTCCTGGAAACACCATATATTTT CASRTPGNTIYF
. . TRBJ2-7 TRBV27 TGTGCCAGCAGTTTATCCCCCCTCTCCTACGAGCAGTACTTC CASSLSPLSYEQYF
. . TRBJ1-5 TRBV7-8 TGTGCCAGCAGCTTATCGGCGGGACCCCAGCATTTT CASSLSAGPQHF
. . TRBJ1-5 TRBV19 TGTGCCAGTAGTAACCAGGGAGGGAGCAATCAGCCCCAGCATTTT CASSNQGGSNQPQHF
. TRBD2 TRBJ2-1 TRBV11-2 TGTGCCAGCAGCTTAAGGCGGCTAGCGGGAGACAATGAGCAGTTCTTC CASSLRRLAGDNEQFF
. TRBD2 TRBJ2-1 TRBV6-1 TGTGCCAGCAGTGGTGGGCGGGGGGCCTACAATGAGCAGTTCTTC CASSGGRGAYNEQFF
. . TRBJ1-2 TRBV5-6 TGTGCCAGCAGCTTGTCGTACGGAAACTATGGCTACACCTTC CASSLSYGNYGYTF
. . TRBJ2-1 TRBV10-3 TGTGCCATCAACGGGGGGCCCTACAATGAGCAGTTCTTC CAINGGPYNEQFF
. . TRBJ1-3 TRBV4-2 TGTGCCAGCAGCCACGGCAGGGAGTCTGGAAACACCATATATTTT CASSHGRESGNTIYF
few TRBD2 TRBJ2-3 TRBV6-1 TGTGCCAGCAGTGGGTGGGGAGCGGGAGACGCCTTCGATACGCAGTATTTT CASSGWGAGDAFDTQYF
. . TRBJ2-3 TRBV29-1 TGCAGCGTTGGAATGGGCACAGATACGCAGTATTTT CSVGMGTDTQYF
. TRBD1 TRBJ2-1 TRBV29-1 TGCAGCGTTGCCCGGGACAGTCAAGGGAATGAGCAGTTCTTC CSVARDSQGNEQFF